The source of this TCR beta chain is a study of prognosis after radiotherapy for stage I lung cancer. Study as a whole: Newly diagnosed primary stage I lung tumors were present in about 15 patients, and oligometastatic NSCLC after surgical resection of the primary tumor was present in five patients. Aged about 53 to 84 years, with a median of roughly 70 years, the patients were 13 men and roughly six women. The study delivered radiotherapy as SBRT in 3 to 5 fractions, with a biologically effective dose of at least 100 Gy.

Study-level findings and limits: Where distant metastases developed, patients had lower Shannon entropy after stereotactic body radiation therapy.

Looked up from germline, CDR1 is SGHRS and CDR2 is YFSETQ. The ends were cut back, 3 bases at V and 5 bases at J, with 18 bases in the middle. This CDR3 comprises 16 residues. Genomic DNA was subjected to two-round multiplex PCR for amplification of TCR beta CDR3. For every TRBV and TRBJ gene, a specific primer was used in first-round PCR. MiXCR, applied by TCRdb to the multiplex PCR reads, yields one record per CDR3 protein. Counted here are about 51,000 distinct CDR3 sequences, approximately 35% occurring once; the ten biggest clones make up under 9.5%. The sample holds many counts of this clonotype. Its antigen is unidentified.

The source is a donor over 45 with non-small cell lung cancer. The chain links TRBV5-1 to TRBJ2-1; D possibly corresponds to TRBD1 (6 bases). This specimen was PBMCs, taken before or after stereotactic body radiation therapy (not recorded which). CDR3 amino acids: CASSSIGGHLNNEQFF. CDR3 bases: TGCGCCAGCAGCTCTATTGGGGGACACCTAAACAATGAGCAGTTCTTC.